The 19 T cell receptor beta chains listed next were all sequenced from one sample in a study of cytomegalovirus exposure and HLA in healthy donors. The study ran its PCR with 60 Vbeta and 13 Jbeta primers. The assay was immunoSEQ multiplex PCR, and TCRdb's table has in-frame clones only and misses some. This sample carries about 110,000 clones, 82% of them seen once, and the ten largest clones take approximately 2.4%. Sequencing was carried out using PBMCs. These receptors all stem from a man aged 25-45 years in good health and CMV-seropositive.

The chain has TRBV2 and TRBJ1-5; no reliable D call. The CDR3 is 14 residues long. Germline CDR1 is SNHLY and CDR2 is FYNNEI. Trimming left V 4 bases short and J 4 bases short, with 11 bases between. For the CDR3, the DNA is TGTGCCAGCAGTGTTACAGCCAAGAATCAGCCCCAGCATTTT. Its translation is CASSVTAKNQPQHF.

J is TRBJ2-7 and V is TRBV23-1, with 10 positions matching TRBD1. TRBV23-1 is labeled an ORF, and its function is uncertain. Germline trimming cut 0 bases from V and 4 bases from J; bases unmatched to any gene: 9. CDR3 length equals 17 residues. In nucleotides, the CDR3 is TGCGCCAGCAGTCAATCTACCGGACAGGGGGGGGAGTACGAGCAGTACTTC. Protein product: CASSQSTGQGGEYEQYF.

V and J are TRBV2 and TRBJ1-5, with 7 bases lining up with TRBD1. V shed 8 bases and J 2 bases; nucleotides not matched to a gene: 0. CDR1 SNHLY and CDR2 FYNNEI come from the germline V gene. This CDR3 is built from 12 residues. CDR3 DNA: TGTGCCAGCGACAGGGGCAATCAGCCCCAGCATTTT. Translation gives CASDRGNQPQHF.

The CDR3 sequence: CASSLLASTDTQYF. In nucleotides, the CDR3 is TGTGCCAGCAGCCTTCTAGCGAGCACAGATACGCAGTATTTT. V is TRBV11-3 and J is TRBJ2-3, with D possibly matching TRBD2 (6 bases). The CDR3 sequence is 14 residues long. Per germline, CDR1 SGHNT and CDR2 YENEEA. The ends were cut back, 5 bases at V and 0 bases at J, with 9 bases in the middle.

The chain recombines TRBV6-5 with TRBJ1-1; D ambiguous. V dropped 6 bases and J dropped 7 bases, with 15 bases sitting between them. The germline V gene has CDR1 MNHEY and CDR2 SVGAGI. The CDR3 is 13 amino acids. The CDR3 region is CASRTAPGYEAFF. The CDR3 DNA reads TGTGCCAGCAGAACAGCTCCCGGTTATGAAGCTTTCTTT.

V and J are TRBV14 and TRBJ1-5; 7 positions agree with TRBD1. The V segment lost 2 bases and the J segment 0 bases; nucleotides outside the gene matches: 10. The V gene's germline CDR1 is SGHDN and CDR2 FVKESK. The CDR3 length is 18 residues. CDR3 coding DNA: TGTGCCAGCAGCCAACCTTCGGGACAGTATTATAGCAATCAGCCCCAGCATTTT. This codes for CASSQPSGQYYSNQPQHF.

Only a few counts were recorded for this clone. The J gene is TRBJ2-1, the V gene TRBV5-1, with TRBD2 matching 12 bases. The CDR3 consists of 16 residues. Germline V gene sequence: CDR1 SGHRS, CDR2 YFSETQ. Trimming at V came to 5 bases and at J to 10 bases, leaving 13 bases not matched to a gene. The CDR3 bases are TGCGCCAGCAGACGGACCCTAGCGGGGGGGCCGGGGGAGCAGTTCTTC. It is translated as CASRRTLAGGPGEQFF.

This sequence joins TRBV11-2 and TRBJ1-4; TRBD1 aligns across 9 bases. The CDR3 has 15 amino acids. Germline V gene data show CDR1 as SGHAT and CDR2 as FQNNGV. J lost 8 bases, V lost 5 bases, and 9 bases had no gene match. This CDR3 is CASSPSQGAREKLFF. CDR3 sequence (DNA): TGTGCCAGCAGCCCCTCACAGGGGGCGCGAGAAAAACTGTTTTTT.

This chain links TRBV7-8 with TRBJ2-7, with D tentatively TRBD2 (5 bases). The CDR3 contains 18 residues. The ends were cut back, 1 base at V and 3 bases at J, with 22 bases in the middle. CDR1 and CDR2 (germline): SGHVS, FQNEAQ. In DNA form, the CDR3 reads TGTGCCAGCAGCTTAGATCCCTACGTGACGGGATCCAACTACGAGCAGTACTTC. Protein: CASSLDPYVTGSNYEQYF.

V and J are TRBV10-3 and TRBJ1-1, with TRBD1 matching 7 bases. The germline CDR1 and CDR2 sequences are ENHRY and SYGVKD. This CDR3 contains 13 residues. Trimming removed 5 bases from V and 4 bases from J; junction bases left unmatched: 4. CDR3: CAISTGVGTEAFF. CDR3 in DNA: TGTGCCATCAGTACAGGGGTTGGCACTGAAGCTTTCTTT.

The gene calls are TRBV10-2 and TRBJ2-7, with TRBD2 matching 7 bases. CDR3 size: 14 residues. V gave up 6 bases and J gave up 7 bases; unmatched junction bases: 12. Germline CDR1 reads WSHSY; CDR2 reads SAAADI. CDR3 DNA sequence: TGCGCCAGCAGCCCGTCTAGCGGCAGCCTGGAGCAGTACTTC. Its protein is CASSPSSGSLEQYF.

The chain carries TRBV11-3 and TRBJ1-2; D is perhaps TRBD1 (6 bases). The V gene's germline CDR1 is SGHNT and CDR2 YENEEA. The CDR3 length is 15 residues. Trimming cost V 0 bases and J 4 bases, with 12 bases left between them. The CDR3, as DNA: TGTGCCAGCAGCTTAGAGGGGGCCCCGAGCTATGGCTACACCTTC. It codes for CASSLEGAPSYGYTF.

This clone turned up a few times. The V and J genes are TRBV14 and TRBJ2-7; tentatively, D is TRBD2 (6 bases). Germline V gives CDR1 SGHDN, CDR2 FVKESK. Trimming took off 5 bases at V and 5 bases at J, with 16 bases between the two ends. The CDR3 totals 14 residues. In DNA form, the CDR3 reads TGTGCCAGCAGCAATACTCGGGGGACCCACGAGCAGTACTTC. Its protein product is CASSNTRGTHEQYF.

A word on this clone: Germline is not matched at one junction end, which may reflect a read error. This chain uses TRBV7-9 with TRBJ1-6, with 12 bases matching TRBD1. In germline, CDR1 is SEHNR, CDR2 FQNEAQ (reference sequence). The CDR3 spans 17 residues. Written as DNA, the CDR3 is TGTTCCAGCAGCGCCCGGGACAGGGGGCGATCTAATTCACCCCTCCACTTT. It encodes CSSSARDRGRSNSPLHF.

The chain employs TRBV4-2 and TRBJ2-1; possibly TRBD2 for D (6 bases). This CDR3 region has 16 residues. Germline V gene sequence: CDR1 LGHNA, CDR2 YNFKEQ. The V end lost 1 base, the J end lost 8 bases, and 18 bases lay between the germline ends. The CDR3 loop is CASSQVQPIGGDEQFF. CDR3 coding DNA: TGTGCCAGCAGCCAAGTCCAGCCAATAGGAGGGGATGAGCAGTTCTTC.

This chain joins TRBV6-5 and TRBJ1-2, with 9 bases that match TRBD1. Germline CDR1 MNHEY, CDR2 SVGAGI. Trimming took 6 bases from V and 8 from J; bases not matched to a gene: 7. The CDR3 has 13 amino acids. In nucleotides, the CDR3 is TGTGCCAGCAGGACTGGGACAGGGCAAGGCTACACCTTC. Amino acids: CASRTGTGQGYTF.

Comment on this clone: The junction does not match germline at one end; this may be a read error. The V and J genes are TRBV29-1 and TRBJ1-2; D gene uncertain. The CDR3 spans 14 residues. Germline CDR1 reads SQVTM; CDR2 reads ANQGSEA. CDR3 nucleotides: TGCAGCCTTGAGAGAGCCGATTCTAACTATGGCTACACCTTC. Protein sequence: CSLERADSNYGYTF.

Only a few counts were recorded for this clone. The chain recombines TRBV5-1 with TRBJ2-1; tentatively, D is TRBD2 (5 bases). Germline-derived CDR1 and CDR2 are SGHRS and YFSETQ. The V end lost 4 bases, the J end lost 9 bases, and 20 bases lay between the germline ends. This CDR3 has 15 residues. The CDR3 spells CASSPGVHSYREQFF. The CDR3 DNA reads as TGCGCCAGCAGCCCCGGGGTCCACAGTTATCGTGAGCAGTTCTTC.

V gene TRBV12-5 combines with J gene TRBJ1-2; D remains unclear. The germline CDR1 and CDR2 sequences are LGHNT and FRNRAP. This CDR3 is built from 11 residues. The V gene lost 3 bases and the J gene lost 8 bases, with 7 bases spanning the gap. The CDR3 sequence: CASGLAVGYTF. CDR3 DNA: TGTGCTAGTGGTTTAGCGGTGGGCTACACCTTC.